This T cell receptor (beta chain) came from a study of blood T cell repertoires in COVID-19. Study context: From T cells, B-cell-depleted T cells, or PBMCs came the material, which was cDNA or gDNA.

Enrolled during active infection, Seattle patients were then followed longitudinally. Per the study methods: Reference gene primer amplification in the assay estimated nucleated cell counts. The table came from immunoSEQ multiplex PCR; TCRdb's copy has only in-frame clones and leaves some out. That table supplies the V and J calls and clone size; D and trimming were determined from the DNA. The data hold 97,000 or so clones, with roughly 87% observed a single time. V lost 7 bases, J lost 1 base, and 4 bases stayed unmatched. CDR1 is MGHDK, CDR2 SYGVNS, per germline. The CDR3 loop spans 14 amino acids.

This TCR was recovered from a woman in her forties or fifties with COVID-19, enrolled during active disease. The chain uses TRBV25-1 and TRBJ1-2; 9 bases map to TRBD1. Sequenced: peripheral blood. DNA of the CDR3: TGTGCCAGCATGTCGGGACAGGGTAACTATGGCTACACCTTC. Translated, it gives CASMSGQGNYGYTF.